This T cell receptor (beta chain) stems from a study of OX40 agonist ivuxolimab in advanced cancers. This clone was counted a single time. Using immunoSEQ multiplex PCR, the repertoire was profiled, and TCRdb retains in-frame clones only, with some absent. The sample carries some 64,000 clones, about nine tenths recorded once. Germline CDR1 reads MRHNA; CDR2 reads SNTAGT. The V end was cut by 4 bases, the J end by 5 bases, with 11 bases between. This CDR3 is built from 14 residues. The chain is built from TRBV6-4 and TRBJ2-2; D gene unclear. The receptor's source is an adult with an advanced solid tumor such as melanoma, head and neck, liver or kidney cancer. The material sequenced was CD4+ or CD8+ T cells sorted from blood, taken in a trial of the OX40 agonist ivuxolimab. The CDR3 spells CASSVMDATGELFF. The CDR3 nucleotides are TGTGCCAGCAGTGTAATGGATGCTACCGGGGAGCTGTTTTTT.